This T cell receptor (beta chain) comes out of a study of cytomegalovirus exposure and HLA in healthy donors. Whole-study findings and limits: There was a cluster of highly shared sequence variants that was likely a sequencing artifact. Another analysis was done later, and it associated over 15,000 TCR beta sequences with HLA alleles at 0.05 false discovery rate. Later analysis demonstrated an association between a missense DCLRE1C variant and TCR beta V- and J-gene trimming. A later analysis found common viral pathogens apparently linked to several of the most significant clusters.

This clone was seen a handful of times. Its antigen is unidentified. Primers included in the PCR were 60 Vbeta and 13 Jbeta primers. The repertoire was sequenced with immunoSEQ multiplex PCR; TCRdb's copy has only in-frame clones and lacks some. The table has 150,000 or so clones, around four fifths seen once. The CDR3 covers 15 residues. The J segment lost 5 bases and the V segment lost 4 bases, leaving 9 bases of the junction unmatched. From germline, CDR1 is SGHTA and CDR2 FQGNSA. This receptor was identified in a man younger than 30 in good health and CMV-seropositive. The specimen sequenced was PBMCs. The rearrangement links TRBV7-2 to TRBJ2-7; the match to TRBD1 covers 9 bases. The CDR3 reads CASSSIGTGFNEQYF. The CDR3 nucleotides read TGTGCCAGCAGCTCTATAGGGACAGGGTTTAACGAGCAGTACTTC.